Following are 2 T cell receptor beta chains from one sample sequenced in a study of radiotherapy plus CTLA-4 blockade in lung cancer. Assay used: immunoSEQ multiplex PCR; TCRdb lists only in-frame clones, some missing. The top ten hold approximately 32% of the sample, which has more than 10,000 clones, 80% to 90% seen once. Sample: peripheral blood, taken from a patient treated with radiotherapy plus ipilimumab. These receptor sequences come from a human donor with non-small cell lung cancer that progressed on radiotherapy plus ipilimumab.

This clone was seen only once. V usage is TRBV5-1 and J usage is TRBJ2-5; D might be TRBD1 or TRBD2, each matching 6 bases. This CDR3 has 15 residues. V was shortened by 0 bases and J by 1 base, with 10 bases between the two germline ends. Germline V gene lookup returns CDR1 SGHRS and CDR2 YFSETQ. CDR3: CASSLDGGGQETQYF. The CDR3, as DNA: TGCGCCAGCAGCTTGGACGGAGGGGGCCAAGAGACCCAGTACTTC.

J is TRBJ1-2 and V is TRBV7-9; 7 bases are shared with TRBD1. Germline V gives CDR1 SEHNR, CDR2 FQNEAQ (reference sequence). V lost 5 bases, J lost 2 bases, and 5 bases stayed unmatched. This CDR3 has 14 amino acids. The chain's CDR3 is CASSHRDRNYGYTF. CDR3 sequence (DNA): TGTGCCAGCAGCCACCGGGACAGAAACTATGGCTACACCTTC.